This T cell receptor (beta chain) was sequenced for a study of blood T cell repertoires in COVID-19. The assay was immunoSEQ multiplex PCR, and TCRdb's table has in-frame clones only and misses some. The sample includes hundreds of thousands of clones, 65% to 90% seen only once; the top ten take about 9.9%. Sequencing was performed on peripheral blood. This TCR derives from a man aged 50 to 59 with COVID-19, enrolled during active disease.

Here the CDR3 reads CASRRTALNTEAFF. DNA of the CDR3: TGTGCCAGCAGGAGGACAGCGTTGAACACTGAAGCTTTCTTT. The chain links TRBV6-5 to TRBJ1-1, with D possibly being TRBD1 (6 bases). CDR1 is MNHEY, CDR2 SVGAGI, per germline. Trimming left V 6 bases short and J 0 bases short, with 11 bases between. CDR3 length: 14 amino acids.